These T cell receptor beta chains were read from a single sample in a study of control samples from healthy donors and cancer patients. Here immunoSEQ multiplex PCR was the method, and the copy in TCRdb shows in-frame clones only, minus some. The table records 100,000 to 150,000 clones, around nine tenths of them present only once. The sequenced sample consisted of PBMCs. Receptor source: a man over 45 with head and neck cancer. CDR3s include the opening cysteine and the closing phenylalanine or tryptophan. The D gene is left open where the match is weak. Clone sizes are given selectively: once, few, many, or a class where the clone is expanded.

J | size | V | D | DNA | CDR3
TRBJ2-5 | once | TRBV7-8 | TRBD1 | TGTGCCAGCAGCTCGGGCGGGGGACAGGGGGCTTTGGAGACCCAGTACTTC | CASSSGGGQGALETQYF
TRBJ2-3 | NA | TRBV10-3 | TRBD2 | TGTGCCACCAAGGCAGCGGGAGATGCAGATACGCAGTATTTT | CATKAAGDADTQYF
TRBJ2-5 | NA | TRBV19 | TRBD2 | TGTGCCACGCAGAAGACCAGCGGGAGTTATGAGACCCAGTACTTC | CATQKTSGSYETQYF
TRBJ1-3 | NA | TRBV27 | NA | TGTGCCAGCAGTTCTGTGGGTGCTGGAAACACCATATATTTT | CASSSVGAGNTIYF
TRBJ2-7 | NA | TRBV18 | NA | TGTGCCACCCAACGGGGGACCTCCTACGAGCAGTACTTC | CATQRGTSYEQYF
TRBJ1-1 | NA | TRBV14 | NA | TGTGCCAGCAGCCTGGGGGGGGACTACCTTGAAGCTTTCTTT | CASSLGGDYLEAFF
TRBJ1-4 | NA | TRBV4-2 | NA | TGTGCCAGCAGCCCCACGGGGAGAGTTGAAAAACTGTTTTTT | CASSPTGRVEKLFF
TRBJ1-5 | NA | TRBV7-3 | NA | TGTGCCAGCTCCCTCGGGGCTCGTCAGCCCCAGCATTTT | CASSLGARQPQHF
TRBJ2-1 | NA | TRBV11-1 | NA | TGTGCCAGCAGCTCTCGGGCAGGGGCGCCTGAGCAGTTCTTC | CASSSRAGAPEQFF
TRBJ2-1 | few | TRBV5-4 | NA | TGTGCCAGCAGCTTCGGATCAGGGGACAATGAGCAGTTCTTC | CASSFGSGDNEQFF
TRBJ2-7 | NA | TRBV4-2 | NA | TGTGCCAGCAGCCCGGACGGGCCCTACGAGCAGTACTTC | CASSPDGPYEQYF
TRBJ2-7 | NA | TRBV27 | TRBD2 | TGTGCCAGCAGTAAAGGGACTAGCGGAGCCTACGAGCAGTACTTC | CASSKGTSGAYEQYF